Listed here are 32 T cell receptor beta chains from one sample, sequenced in a study of identical twins. A single record per CDR3 protein comes from TCRdb applying MiXCR to the 5' RACE reads. The repertoire holds hundreds of thousands of distinct CDR3 sequences, around 6.1% seen once, with approximately 1.6% in the top ten. Sequencing input: naive T cells sorted from blood. The receptors come from a man in his late teens or twenties in good health.

The V gene is TRBV3-1, the J gene TRBJ1-4; D not certain. The germline V and J ends were trimmed by 1 base and 10 bases, with 10 bases remaining between them. CDR3 length: 13 amino acids. CDR1 LGHDT and CDR2 YNNKEL come from the germline V gene (reference sequence). Here the CDR3 reads CASSQGLRAKLFF. The CDR3 DNA reads as TGTGCCAGCAGCCAAGGGCTCCGGGCAAAACTGTTTTTT. The full variable domain, rest sourced from reference TRBV3-1 and TRBJ1-4, is DTAVSQTPKYLVTQMGNDKSIKCEQNLGHDTMYWYKQDSKKFLKIMFSYNNKELIINETVPNRFSPKSPDKAHLNLHINSLELGDSAVYFCASSQGLRAKLFFGSGTQLSVL.

CDR3: CASGGGRYEQYF. The DNA for the CDR3 is TGTGCCAGCGGGGGGGGTCGCTACGAGCAGTACTTC. This chain links TRBV9 with TRBJ2-7; the match to TRBD2 covers 7 bases. This CDR3 has 12 amino acids. J was trimmed by 3 bases and V by 7 bases; bases with no gene match: 4. Germline CDR1 SGDLS, CDR2 YYNGEE.

This clonotype was counted many times. The chain employs TRBV27 and TRBJ1-3; D unresolved. V lost 5 bases, J lost 4 bases, and 6 bases lay in between. The CDR3 consists of 12 residues. The germline V gene has CDR1 MNHEY and CDR2 SMNVEV (reference sequence). Here the CDR3 reads CASSPGGNTIYF. The CDR3, as DNA: TGTGCCAGCAGTCCAGGAGGAAACACCATATATTTT.

This clonotype came up many times. The chain carries TRBV12-3 or TRBV12-4 and TRBJ1-1; D gene unclear. V was pared by 5 bases and J by 1 base, with 5 bases between. The length of the CDR3 is 12 residues. CDR3 sequence reads: CASSNRNTEAFF. CDR3 nucleotide sequence: TGTGCCAGCAGTAATAGGAACACTGAAGCTTTCTTT.

Ten or more counts support this clonotype. This sequence joins TRBV7-8 and TRBJ2-2; 8 bases fit TRBD1. V shed 5 bases, J shed 4 bases, and the junction held 6 bases outside the gene matches. CDR1 and CDR2 (germline): SGHVS, FQNEAQ. The CDR3 is 15 amino acids. CDR3 sequence: CASSQLTGATGELFF. The CDR3 nucleotides are TGTGCCAGCAGCCAATTGACAGGGGCCACCGGGGAGCTGTTTTTT.

This clonotype was observed a handful of times. V usage is TRBV2 and J usage is TRBJ2-2; possible D gene TRBD2, 7 bases. V was trimmed by 7 bases and J by 7 bases, leaving 16 bases between them. The germline CDR1 and CDR2 sequences are SNHLY and FYNNEI. This CDR3 is built from 14 residues. CDR3 protein: CASIGTGGVGELFF. The CDR3 DNA follows: TGTGCCAGCATTGGTACGGGGGGCGTCGGGGAGCTGTTTTTT.

This clonotype has only a few counts. The V and J genes are TRBV4-1 and TRBJ2-1; TRBD2 matches at 9 bases. The germline V gene has CDR1 MGHRA and CDR2 YSYEKL. The V gene end was trimmed by 2 bases and the J gene end by 7 bases; junction bases not matched to a gene: 9. The CDR3 sequence is 16 residues long. CDR3 in DNA: TGCGCCAGCAGCCAACTAGCGGGGACCCAGGGAAATGAGCAGTTCTTC. As protein: CASSQLAGTQGNEQFF.

This chain connects TRBV5-1 to TRBJ1-1, with D uncertain. Germline values: CDR1 SGHRS, CDR2 YFSETQ. This CDR3 has 13 residues. Trimming pared 6 bases from V and 2 bases from J, leaving 11 bases between. The chain's CDR3 is CASIREFNTEAFF. The CDR3 region has the DNA TGCGCCAGCATACGGGAGTTTAACACTGAAGCTTTCTTT.

Ten or more counts support this clonotype. V and J are TRBV6-2 or TRBV6-3 and TRBJ2-7; the D gene is possibly TRBD2 (6 bases). There are 13 residues in the CDR3. In germline, CDR1 is MNHEY, CDR2 SVGEGT. Trimming removed 4 bases from V and 5 bases from J, with 12 bases in between. CDR3 region: CASSFVPGDEQYF. CDR3 nucleotide sequence: TGTGCCAGCAGTTTCGTCCCGGGAGACGAGCAGTACTTC.

Ten or more counts support this clonotype. The chain links TRBV20-1 to TRBJ2-7; TRBD2 agrees at 7 bases. The V gene's germline CDR1 is DFQATT and CDR2 SNEGSKA (reference sequence). The trim removed 6 bases at V and 1 base at J, leaving 9 bases unmatched. There are 14 residues in the CDR3. The CDR3 DNA follows: TGCAGTGCGCGGGGGTGGCTGGGGTCCTACGAGCAGTACTTC. Its protein product is CSARGWLGSYEQYF.

The chain has TRBV12-3 or TRBV12-4 and TRBJ2-1; 15 bases are shared with TRBD2. Trimming at V came to 6 bases and at J to 5 bases, leaving 5 bases not matched to a gene. The CDR3 loop spans 16 amino acids. The CDR3 DNA reads TGTGCCAGCAGCCGGGGACTAGCGGGAGGCAACAATGAGCAGTTCTTC. It encodes CASSRGLAGGNNEQFF.

This clonotype has a count of ten or more. The V and J genes are TRBV29-1 and TRBJ2-1; D gene ambiguous. Trimming took 1 base from V and 3 from J, leaving 16 bases between them. CDR3 length: 16 amino acids. Germline V gene sequence: CDR1 SQVTM, CDR2 ANQGSEA. CDR3 DNA: TGCAGCGTTGAAGGGTCTCCTATCCGGGTCTACAATGAGCAGTTCTTC. As protein: CSVEGSPIRVYNEQFF.

The CDR3 protein is CSVEAGGPWEQYF. CDR3 sequence (DNA): TGCAGCGTTGAAGCGGGAGGGCCCTGGGAGCAGTACTTC. J is TRBJ2-7 and V is TRBV29-1, with 8 bases aligning to TRBD2. The germline CDR1 and CDR2 sequences are SQVTM and ANQGSEA. The CDR3 consists of 13 residues. The V and J ends lost 1 base and 7 bases, in that order; junction bases with no gene match: 6.

This clonotype was seen at least ten times. This rearrangement joins TRBV20-1 to TRBJ2-7, with TRBD2 as a possible D gene (5 bases). CDR3 length equals 14 residues. V lost 3 bases to trimming and J lost 2 bases, with 14 bases between them. Germline V gives CDR1 DFQATT, CDR2 SNEGSKA (reference sequence). CDR3 in DNA: TGCAGTGCTAGTCGGCAGAGGGTCCCCTACGAGCAGTACTTC. Protein: CSASRQRVPYEQYF.

This chain joins TRBV7-6 and TRBJ2-7; TRBD1 matches 8 bases. The CDR3 is 14 residues long. Germline-derived CDR1 and CDR2 are SGHVS and FNYEAQ. V was pared by 5 bases and J by 4 bases, with 7 bases of the junction left unmatched. The CDR3 region has the DNA TGTGCCAGCAGCCAGGGGGCGGACCCTTACGAGCAGTACTTC. Amino acids: CASSQGADPYEQYF.

This clonotype turned up a few times. The chain couples TRBV5-1 to TRBJ2-5, with 8 bases aligning to TRBD2. Germline V gene data show CDR1 as SGHRS and CDR2 as YFSETQ. The CDR3 is made up of 15 amino acids. J gave up 5 bases and V 4 bases, and 10 bases lay outside the gene matches. Here the CDR3 reads CASSPVAGGGETQYF. CDR3 bases: TGCGCCAGCAGCCCTGTTGCGGGAGGCGGCGAGACCCAGTACTTC.

This clonotype has a count of ten or more. The rearrangement uses TRBV5-1 and TRBJ2-7; 8 bases match TRBD1. Germline V gene sequence: CDR1 SGHRS, CDR2 YFSETQ. J lost 2 bases, V lost 0 bases, and 4 bases had no gene match. The CDR3 totals 15 residues. The DNA of the CDR3 is TGCGCCAGCAGCTTGGGTTCAGGGGGCGCCTACGAGCAGTACGTC. It encodes CASSLGSGGAYEQYV.

There are many counts of this clonotype. This chain joins TRBV29-1 and TRBJ2-1; TRBD1 agrees at 9 bases. CDR1 SQVTM and CDR2 ANQGSEA come from the germline V gene. The CDR3 consists of 12 residues. The trim removed 7 bases at V and 7 bases at J, leaving 5 bases unmatched. This CDR3 is CSAGTGNNEQFF. As DNA, the CDR3 is TGCAGCGCCGGGACAGGGAATAATGAGCAGTTCTTC.

V usage is TRBV12-3 or TRBV12-4 and J usage is TRBJ2-5; 8 nucleotides match TRBD2. CDR3 length: 13 residues. J gave up 4 bases and V 7 bases, and 5 bases lay outside the gene matches. For the CDR3, the DNA is TGTGCCAGCACCCAGCGGGAGCGAGAGACCCAGTACTTC. Protein product: CASTQRERETQYF.

At least ten counts were recorded for this clonotype. The rearrangement uses TRBV6-5 and TRBJ2-1; 12 bases line up with TRBD2. The CDR3 has 17 amino acids. V lost 4 bases and J lost 7; bases outside the gene matches: 11. CDR1 MNHEY and CDR2 SVGAGI come from the germline V gene. CDR3 region: CASSFGLAGGPMNEQFF. The CDR3 nucleotides read TGTGCCAGCAGTTTCGGCCTAGCGGGAGGGCCGATGAATGAGCAGTTCTTC.

This clonotype was found many times. The V and J genes are TRBV6-1 and TRBJ1-5; D may be TRBD1 (5 bases). There are 17 residues in the CDR3. Germline CDR1 reads MNHNS; CDR2 reads SASEGT. The germline V and J ends were trimmed by 7 bases and 0 bases, with 19 bases remaining between them. CDR3 residues: CASTRSSGHFSNQPQHF. The CDR3, as DNA: TGTGCCAGCACCAGAAGTTCGGGGCATTTTAGCAATCAGCCCCAGCATTTT.

This clonotype was observed at least ten times. The chain carries TRBV28 and TRBJ1-3; 7 bases line up with TRBD1. V was pared by 5 bases and J by 0 bases, with 7 bases of the junction left unmatched. Germline CDR1 MDHEN, CDR2 SYDVKM. The CDR3 covers 16 residues. In nucleotides, the CDR3 is TGTGCCAGCAGTGGGGGACAGCCTTACTCTGGAAACACCATATATTTT. It yields the protein CASSGGQPYSGNTIYF.

This clonotype was counted ten times or more. CDR3 sequence: CASSPQMTPYEQYF. The DNA for the CDR3 is TGTGCCAGCTCACCACAAATGACTCCCTACGAGCAGTACTTC. The chain combines TRBV18 with TRBJ2-7, with no clear D. This CDR3 comprises 14 residues. CDR1 and CDR2 (germline): KGHSH, LQKENI. V lost 1 base and J lost 2, with 9 bases in between.

At least ten counts were recorded for this clonotype. The V call is TRBV5-1, the J call TRBJ2-2, with TRBD2 matching over 12 bases. The CDR3 extends over 18 amino acids. Trimming took 4 bases from V and 4 from J; bases not matched to a gene: 11. Germline V gene data show CDR1 as SGHRS and CDR2 as YFSETQ. CDR3 sequence: CASSPRLAGGPGTGELFF. CDR3 in DNA: TGCGCCAGCAGCCCCCGGCTAGCGGGAGGGCCGGGCACCGGGGAGCTGTTTTTT.

This clonotype has ten or more counts. In nucleotides, the CDR3 is TGTGCCAGCAGCCTCGGGGCATTGGGTGGCTACACCTTC. This sequence encodes CASSLGALGGYTF. The chain carries TRBV12-3 or TRBV12-4 and TRBJ1-2, with D maybe TRBD1 (5 bases). Trimming removed 6 bases at V and 7 bases at J, with 15 bases between. The CDR3 covers 13 residues.

The rearrangement links TRBV10-3 to TRBJ1-1, with D possibly TRBD1 on 5 matching bases. The CDR3 contains 14 residues. Germline loops: CDR1 ENHRY, CDR2 SYGVKD. With 6 bases removed from V and 6 bases from J, the gap between germline ends came to 17 bases. The CDR3 is CAISGPGEGAEAFF. In DNA form, the CDR3 reads TGTGCCATCAGCGGACCGGGGGAGGGCGCTGAAGCTTTCTTT.

This clonotype came up a few times. The rearrangement uses TRBV6-5 and TRBJ2-2, with D possibly TRBD1 on 5 matching bases. CDR3 length equals 16 residues. The germline V gene has CDR1 MNHEY and CDR2 SVGAGI. Trimming took 0 bases from V and 0 from J, leaving 8 bases between them. The CDR3 sequence: CASSYSAGSNTGELFF. The CDR3 nucleotides read TGTGCCAGCAGTTACTCGGCAGGGTCGAACACCGGGGAGCTGTTTTTT.

V usage is TRBV24-1 and J usage is TRBJ2-3; possibly TRBD1 for D (5 bases). Trimming left V 3 bases short and J 5 bases short, with 8 bases between. Germline V lookup: CDR1 KGHDR, CDR2 SFDVKD. CDR3 length: 13 residues. This CDR3 reads CATSDGQLDTQYF. In DNA form, the CDR3 reads TGTGCCACCAGTGATGGACAACTAGATACGCAGTATTTT.

The CDR3 sequence: CAISDRHGNTIYF. CDR3 DNA: TGTGCCATCAGTGACAGGCACGGAAACACCATATATTTT. V is TRBV10-3 and J is TRBJ1-3; unclear D gene. Trimming took off 3 bases at V and 4 bases at J, with 7 bases between the two ends. The CDR3 runs 13 residues. Germline CDR1 is ENHRY and CDR2 is SYGVKD.

This clonotype was seen more than once but under ten times. This rearrangement joins TRBV20-1 to TRBJ2-3, with TRBD2 as a possible D gene (6 bases). The germline CDR1 and CDR2 sequences are DFQATT and SNEGSKA (reference sequence). The CDR3 extends over 14 amino acids. Trimming pared 4 bases from V and 4 bases from J, leaving 15 bases between. CDR3: CSATTGLIPDTQYF. The DNA for the CDR3 is TGCAGTGCTACAACCGGACTAATCCCAGATACGCAGTATTTT.

This clonotype was seen many times. V gene TRBV20-1 combines with J gene TRBJ1-2, with unresolved D. This CDR3 region has 12 residues. V was clipped by 4 bases and J by 8 bases, with 14 bases between them. Per the germline V gene, CDR1 is DFQATT and CDR2 is SNEGSKA (reference sequence). CDR3 in DNA: TGCAGTGCTACTCTAACCCCACAGGGCTACACCTTC. Protein sequence: CSATLTPQGYTF.

The chain couples TRBV20-1 to TRBJ2-7, with 7 positions matching TRBD2. V dropped 2 bases and J dropped 3; count of bases not matched to a gene: 4. Germline V gives CDR1 DFQATT, CDR2 SNEGSKA (reference sequence). The CDR3 extends over 13 amino acids. The CDR3 bases are TGCAGTGCTAGAAGCGGGGTGAACTACGAGCAGTACTTC. This codes for CSARSGVNYEQYF.